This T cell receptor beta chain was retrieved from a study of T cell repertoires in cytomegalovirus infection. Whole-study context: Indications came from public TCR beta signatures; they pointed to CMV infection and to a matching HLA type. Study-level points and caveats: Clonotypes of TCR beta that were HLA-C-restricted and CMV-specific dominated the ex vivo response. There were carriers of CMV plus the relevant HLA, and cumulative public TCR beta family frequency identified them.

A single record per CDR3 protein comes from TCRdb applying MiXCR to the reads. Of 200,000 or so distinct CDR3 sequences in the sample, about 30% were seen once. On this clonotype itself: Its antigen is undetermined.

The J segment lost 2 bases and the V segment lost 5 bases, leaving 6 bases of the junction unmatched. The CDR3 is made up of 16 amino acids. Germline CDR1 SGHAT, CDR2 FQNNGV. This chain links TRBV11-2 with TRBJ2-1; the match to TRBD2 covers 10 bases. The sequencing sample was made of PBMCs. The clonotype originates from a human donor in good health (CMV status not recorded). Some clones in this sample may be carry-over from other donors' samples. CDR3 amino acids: CASSLISGGTYNEQFF. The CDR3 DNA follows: TGTGCCAGCAGCCTCATTAGCGGGGGGACCTACAATGAGCAGTTCTTC.